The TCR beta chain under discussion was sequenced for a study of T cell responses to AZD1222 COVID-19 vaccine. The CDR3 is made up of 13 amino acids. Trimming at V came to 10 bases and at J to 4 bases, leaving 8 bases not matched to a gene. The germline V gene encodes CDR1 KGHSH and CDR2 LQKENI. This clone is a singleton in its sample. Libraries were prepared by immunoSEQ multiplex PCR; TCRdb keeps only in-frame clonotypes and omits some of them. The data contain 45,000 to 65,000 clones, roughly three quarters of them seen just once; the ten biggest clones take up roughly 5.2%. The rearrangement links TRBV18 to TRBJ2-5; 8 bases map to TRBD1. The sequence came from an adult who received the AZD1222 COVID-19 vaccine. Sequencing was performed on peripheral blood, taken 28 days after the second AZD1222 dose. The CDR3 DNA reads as TGTGCCACCAGAGGACAGGGAGTAGAGACCCAGTACTTC. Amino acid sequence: CATRGQGVETQYF. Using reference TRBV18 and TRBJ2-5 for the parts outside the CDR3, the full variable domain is NAGVMQNPRHLVRRRGQEARLRCSPMKGHSHVYWYRQLPEEGLKFMVYLQKENIIDESGMPKERFSAEFPKEGPSILRIQQVVRGDSAAYFCATRGQGVETQYFGPGTRLLVL.